This T cell receptor (beta chain) was identified during a study of blood T cell repertoires in COVID-19. The overall study: COVID-19 samples from acute and convalescent phases originated in the United States, Italy and Spain. The analysed material was cDNA or gDNA that came from T cells, B-cell-depleted T cells, or PBMCs.

In the original analysis: Cell counts per sample came from amplifying reference gene primers. Some clones are missing from TCRdb's copy, which holds only in-frame ones; the method was immunoSEQ multiplex PCR. V and J calls and clone size are copied from that table; D and trimming were computed from the DNA. The sample includes roughly 140,000 clones, approximately 81% of them seen just once. This CDR3 has 12 amino acids. Germline V CDR1 and CDR2: MDHEN, SYDVKM. The clonotype originates from a human donor in a cohort sampled during active COVID-19. Sequenced: peripheral blood. The genes are TRBV28 and TRBJ2-2; 10 nucleotides line up with TRBD2. The CDR3 here is CVSSGRFGELFF. For the CDR3, the DNA is TGTGTCTCTAGCGGGAGATTTGGGGAGCTGTTTTTT.